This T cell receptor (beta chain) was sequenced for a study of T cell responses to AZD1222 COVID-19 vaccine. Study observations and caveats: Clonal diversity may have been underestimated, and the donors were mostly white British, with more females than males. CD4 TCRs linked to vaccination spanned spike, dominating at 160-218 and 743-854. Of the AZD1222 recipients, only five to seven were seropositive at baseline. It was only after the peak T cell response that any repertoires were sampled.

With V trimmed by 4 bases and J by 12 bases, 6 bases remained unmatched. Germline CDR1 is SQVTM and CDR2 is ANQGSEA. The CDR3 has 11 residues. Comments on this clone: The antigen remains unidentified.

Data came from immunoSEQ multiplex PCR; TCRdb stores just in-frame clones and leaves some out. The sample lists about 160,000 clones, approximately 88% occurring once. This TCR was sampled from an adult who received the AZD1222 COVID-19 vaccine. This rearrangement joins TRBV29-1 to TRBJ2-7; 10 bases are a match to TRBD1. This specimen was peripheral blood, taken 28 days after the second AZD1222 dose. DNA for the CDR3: TGCAGCGTTGGGGGGGACAGGGGACCGTACTTC. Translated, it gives CSVGGDRGPYF.